Sequencing of this T cell receptor beta chain was carried out in a study of graft-versus-host responses after intestinal transplantation. Study-wide findings and caveats: HvG clone declines early post-transplant were associated with peak circulating GvH levels.

Here immunoSEQ multiplex PCR was the method, and the copy in TCRdb shows in-frame clones only, minus some. The table records roughly 89,000 clones, roughly 91% of them present only once. With 7 bases removed from V and 7 bases from J, the gap between germline ends came to 19 bases. The germline V gene has CDR1 SGHTA and CDR2 FQGNSA. CDR3 length: 14 residues. As regards this clone: The antigen remains undetermined.

Sequences were derived from unstimulated CD4+ T cells sorted from spleen or lymph node cells, sampled before intestinal transplant. This receptor was identified in a human donor who received an intestinal transplant. The chain recombines TRBV7-2 with TRBJ1-1; D is perhaps TRBD1 (5 bases). DNA for the CDR3: TGTGCCAGCACTCTCGGAGGGGCGATATATGAAGCTTTCTTT. Translated, it gives CASTLGGAIYEAFF.